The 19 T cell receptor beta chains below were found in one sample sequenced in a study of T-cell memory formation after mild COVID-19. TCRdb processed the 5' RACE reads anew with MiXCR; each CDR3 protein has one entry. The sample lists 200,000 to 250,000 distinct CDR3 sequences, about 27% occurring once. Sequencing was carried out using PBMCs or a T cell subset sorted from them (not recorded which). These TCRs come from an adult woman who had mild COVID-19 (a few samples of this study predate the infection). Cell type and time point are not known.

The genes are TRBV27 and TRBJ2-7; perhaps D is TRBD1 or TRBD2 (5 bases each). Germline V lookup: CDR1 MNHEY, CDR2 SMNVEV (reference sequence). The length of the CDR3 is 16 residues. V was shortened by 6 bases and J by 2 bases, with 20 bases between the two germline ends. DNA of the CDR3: TGTGCCAGCAGCTCCTCCCTGGGACCCACCACCTACGAGCAGTACTTC. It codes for CASSSSLGPTTYEQYF.

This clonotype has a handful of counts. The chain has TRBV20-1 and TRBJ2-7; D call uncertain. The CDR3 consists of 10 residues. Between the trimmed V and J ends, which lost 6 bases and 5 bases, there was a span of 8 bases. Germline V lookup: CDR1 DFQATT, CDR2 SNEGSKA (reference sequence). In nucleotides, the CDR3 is TGCAGTGCGCATTTCCACGAGCAGTACTTC. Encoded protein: CSAHFHEQYF.

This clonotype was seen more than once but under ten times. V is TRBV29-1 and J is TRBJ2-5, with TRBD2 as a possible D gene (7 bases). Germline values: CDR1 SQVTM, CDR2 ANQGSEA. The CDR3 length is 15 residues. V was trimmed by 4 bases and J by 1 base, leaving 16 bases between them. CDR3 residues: CSVVLRGGIQETQYF. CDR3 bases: TGCAGCGTTGTCCTCAGGGGAGGGATCCAAGAGACCCAGTACTTC.

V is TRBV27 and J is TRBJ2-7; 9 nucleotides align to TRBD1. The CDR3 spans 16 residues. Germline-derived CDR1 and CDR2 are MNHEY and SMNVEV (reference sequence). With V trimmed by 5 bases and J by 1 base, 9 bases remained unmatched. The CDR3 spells CASSRNSGTGSYEQYF. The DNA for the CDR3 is TGTGCCAGCAGTCGCAACTCCGGGACAGGGTCCTACGAGCAGTACTTC.

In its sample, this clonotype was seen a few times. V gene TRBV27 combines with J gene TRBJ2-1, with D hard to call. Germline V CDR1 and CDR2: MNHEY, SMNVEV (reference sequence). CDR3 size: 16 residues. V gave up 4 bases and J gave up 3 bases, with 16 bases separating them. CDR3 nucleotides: TGTGCCAGCAGTTCCCACCGGGCCACCCTCTACAATGAGCAGTTCTTC. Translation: CASSSHRATLYNEQFF.

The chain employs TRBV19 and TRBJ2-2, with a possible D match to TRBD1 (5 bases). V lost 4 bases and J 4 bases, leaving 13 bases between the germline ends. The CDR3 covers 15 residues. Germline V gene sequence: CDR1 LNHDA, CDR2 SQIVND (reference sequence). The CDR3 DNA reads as TGTGCCAGTAGTACAGGGTTGGATAGCACCGGGGAGCTGTTTTTT. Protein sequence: CASSTGLDSTGELFF.

In DNA form, the CDR3 reads TGCGCCAGCGAGGACAGGGGAAGACCCTACGAGCAGTACTTC. Amino acid sequence: CASEDRGRPYEQYF. This chain connects TRBV10-2 to TRBJ2-7; 9 bases fit TRBD1. The CDR3 is 14 amino acids. The germline gives CDR1 WSHSY, CDR2 SAAADI. Trimming cost V 8 bases and J 2 bases; bases outside gene matches: 7.

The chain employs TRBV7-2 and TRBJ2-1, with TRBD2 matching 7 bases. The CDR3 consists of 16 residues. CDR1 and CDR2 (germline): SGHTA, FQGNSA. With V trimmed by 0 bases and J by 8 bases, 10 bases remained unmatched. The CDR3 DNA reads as TGTGCCAGCAGCTTAGCGCGGGGCGGGAGTAAACATGAGCAGTTCTTC. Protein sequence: CASSLARGGSKHEQFF.

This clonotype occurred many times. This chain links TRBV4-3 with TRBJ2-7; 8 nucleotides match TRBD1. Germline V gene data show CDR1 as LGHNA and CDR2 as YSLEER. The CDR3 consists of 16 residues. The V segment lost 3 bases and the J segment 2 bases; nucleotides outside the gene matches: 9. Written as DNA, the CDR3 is TGCGCCAGCAGCCATTCTGCGACAGGGGAAACCTACGAGCAGTACTTC. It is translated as CASSHSATGETYEQYF.

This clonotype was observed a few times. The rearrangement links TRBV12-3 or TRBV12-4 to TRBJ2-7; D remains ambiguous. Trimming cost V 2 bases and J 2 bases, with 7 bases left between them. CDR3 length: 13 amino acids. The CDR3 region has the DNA TGTGCCAGCAGTTTATACAAAGCCTACGAGCAGTACTTC. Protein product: CASSLYKAYEQYF.

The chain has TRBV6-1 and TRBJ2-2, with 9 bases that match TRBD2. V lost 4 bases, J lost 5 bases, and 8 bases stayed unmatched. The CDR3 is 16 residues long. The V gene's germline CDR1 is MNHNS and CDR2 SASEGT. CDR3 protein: CASSGTRLAETGELFF. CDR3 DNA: TGTGCCAGCAGTGGGACTCGACTAGCGGAAACCGGGGAGCTGTTTTTT.

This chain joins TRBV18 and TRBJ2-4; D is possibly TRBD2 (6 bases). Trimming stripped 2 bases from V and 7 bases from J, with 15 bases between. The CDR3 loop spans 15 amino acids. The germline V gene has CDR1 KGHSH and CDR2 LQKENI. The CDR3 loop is CASSPRAGTRNIQYF. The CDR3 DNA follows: TGTGCCAGCTCACCAAGGGCGGGGACCAGGAACATTCAGTACTTC.

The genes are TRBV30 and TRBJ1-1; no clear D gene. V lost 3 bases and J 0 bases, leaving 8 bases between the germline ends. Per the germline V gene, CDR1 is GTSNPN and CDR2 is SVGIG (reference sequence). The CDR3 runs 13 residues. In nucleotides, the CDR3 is TGTGCCTGGAGCCGAGGATTGAACACTGAAGCTTTCTTT. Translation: CAWSRGLNTEAFF.

This CDR3 is CASSPDRARKTQYF. The CDR3 DNA follows: TGTGCCAGTAGTCCCGACAGGGCGCGCAAGACCCAGTACTTC. The gene calls are TRBV19 and TRBJ2-5, with TRBD1 identical over 7 bases. Germline CDR1 LNHDA, CDR2 SQIVND (reference sequence). V lost 5 bases, J lost 6 bases, and 9 bases stayed unmatched. The CDR3 is made up of 14 amino acids.

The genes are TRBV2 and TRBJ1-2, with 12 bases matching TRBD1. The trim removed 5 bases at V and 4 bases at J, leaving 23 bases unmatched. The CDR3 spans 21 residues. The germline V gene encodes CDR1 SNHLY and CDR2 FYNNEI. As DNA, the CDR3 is TGTGCCAGCAGTCCCGGGGACAGGGGGCGCATAAATCCGGGTATCCGCTATGGCTACACCTTC. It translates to CASSPGDRGRINPGIRYGYTF.

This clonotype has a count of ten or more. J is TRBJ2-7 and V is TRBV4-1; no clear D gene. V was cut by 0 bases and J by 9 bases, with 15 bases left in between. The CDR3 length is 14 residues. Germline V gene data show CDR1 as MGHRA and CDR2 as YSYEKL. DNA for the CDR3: TGCGCCAGCAGCCAAGATGATCGGGTCCCCCGGCAGTACTTC. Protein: CASSQDDRVPRQYF.

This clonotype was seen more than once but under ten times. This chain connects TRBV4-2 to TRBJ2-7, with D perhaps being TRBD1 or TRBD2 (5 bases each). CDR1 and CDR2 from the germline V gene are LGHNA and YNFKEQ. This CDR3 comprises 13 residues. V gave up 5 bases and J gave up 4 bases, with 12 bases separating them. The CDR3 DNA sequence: TGTGCCAGCAGCGAGGGGCTCGCTTACGAGCAGTACTTC. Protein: CASSEGLAYEQYF.

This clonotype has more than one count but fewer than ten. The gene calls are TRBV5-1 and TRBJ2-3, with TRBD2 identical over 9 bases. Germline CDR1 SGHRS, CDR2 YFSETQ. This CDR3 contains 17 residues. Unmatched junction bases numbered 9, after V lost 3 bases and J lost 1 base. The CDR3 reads CASSSLQTSGGTDTQYF. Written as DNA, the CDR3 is TGCGCCAGCAGCTCGTTGCAGACTAGCGGAGGCACAGATACGCAGTATTTT.

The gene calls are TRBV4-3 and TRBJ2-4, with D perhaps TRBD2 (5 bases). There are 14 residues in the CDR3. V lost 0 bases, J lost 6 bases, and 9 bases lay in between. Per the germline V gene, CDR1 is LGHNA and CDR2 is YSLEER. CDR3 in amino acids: CASSQELRANIQYF. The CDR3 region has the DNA TGCGCCAGCAGCCAAGAACTGCGGGCAAACATTCAGTACTTC.